These 12 T cell receptor beta chains were all obtained from the same sample, sequenced in a study of cytomegalovirus exposure and HLA in healthy donors. The PCR ran on 60 Vbeta and 13 Jbeta primers. Only in-frame clones appear in the TCRdb table, and some are missing; sequencing was by immunoSEQ multiplex PCR. The sample contains about 100,000 clones, around 68% of which appear only once. The sample was PBMCs. The source is a human donor in good health.

This clone was counted only a few times. J is TRBJ2-5 and V is TRBV10-1; D unclear. V shed 2 bases and J shed 1 base, with 8 bases lying between them. The CDR3 runs to 14 residues. Germline V CDR1 and CDR2: WNHNN, SYGVQD (reference sequence). CDR3 protein: CASSETHSQETQYF. The CDR3 nucleotides read TGCGCCAGCAGTGAGACTCACAGCCAAGAGACCCAGTACTTC.

The J gene is TRBJ2-5, the V gene TRBV19; 7 bases fit TRBD2. This CDR3 has 14 residues. The J segment lost 2 bases and the V segment lost 3 bases, leaving 3 bases of the junction unmatched. CDR1 LNHDA and CDR2 SQIVND come from the germline V gene (reference sequence). DNA for the CDR3: TGTGCCAGTAGTATTAGTAGCGGGCAAGAGACCCAGTACTTC. Translation gives CASSISSGQETQYF.

The chain is built from TRBV28 and TRBJ1-1; D is possibly TRBD1 (5 bases). Germline V CDR1 and CDR2: MDHEN, SYDVKM. The length of the CDR3 is 17 residues. Between the trimmed V and J ends, which lost 5 bases and 6 bases, there was a span of 25 bases. In DNA, the CDR3 is TGTGCCAGCAGTCCACCACCGTGGGGACTTGGCTCGGCTGAAGCTTTCTTT. Translating it yields CASSPPPWGLGSAEAFF. The full variable domain, in which reference TRBV28 and TRBJ1-1 provide the parts outside the CDR3, is DVKVTQSSRYLVKRTGEKVFLECVQDMDHENMFWYRQDPGLGLRLIYFSYDVKMKEKGDIPEGYSVSREKKERFSLILESASTNQTSMYLCASSPPPWGLGSAEAFFGQGTRLTVV.

The genes are TRBV18 and TRBJ2-3; possible D gene TRBD1, 8 bases. Germline V gene sequence: CDR1 KGHSH, CDR2 LQKENI. CDR3 size: 16 residues. V was shortened by 3 bases and J by 0 bases, with 13 bases between the two germline ends. CDR3 protein: CASSPTGGVSTDTQYF. The DNA for the CDR3 is TGTGCCAGCTCACCCACAGGGGGGGTAAGCACAGATACGCAGTATTTT. Using reference TRBV18 and TRBJ2-3 for the parts outside the CDR3, the full variable domain is NAGVMQNPRHLVRRRGQEARLRCSPMKGHSHVYWYRQLPEEGLKFMVYLQKENIIDESGMPKERFSAEFPKEGPSILRIQQVVRGDSAAYFCASSPTGGVSTDTQYFGPGTRLTVL.

This clone occurred a few times. The V call is TRBV29-1, the J call TRBJ2-1, with D perhaps TRBD1 (6 bases). Trimming stripped 3 bases from V and 5 bases from J, with 14 bases between. Germline V gene sequence: CDR1 SQVTM, CDR2 ANQGSEA. The CDR3 sequence is 14 residues long. The CDR3 region has the DNA TGCAGCGTTGACAGGGGTAACTTACACAATGAGCAGTTCTTC. As protein: CSVDRGNLHNEQFF.

The chain links TRBV19 to TRBJ2-2; no firm D call. Germline-derived CDR1 and CDR2 are LNHDA and SQIVND (reference sequence). The V end was cut by 7 bases, the J end by 6 bases, with 6 bases between. CDR3 size: 11 residues. The CDR3 sequence is CASTSAGELFF. The CDR3 coding sequence is TGTGCCAGTACCTCCGCCGGGGAGCTGTTTTTT. The full variable domain, in which reference TRBV19 and TRBJ2-2 provide the parts outside the CDR3, is DGGITQSPKYLFRKEGQNVTLSCEQNLNHDAMYWYRQDPGQGLRLIYYSQIVNDFQKGDIAEGYSVSREKKESFPLTVTSAQKNPTAFYLCASTSAGELFFGEGSRLTVL.

This clone was seen a handful of times. The chain recombines TRBV29-1 with TRBJ1-1, with D perhaps matching TRBD1 (5 bases). Germline V gene lookup returns CDR1 SQVTM and CDR2 ANQGSEA. Trimming stripped 5 bases from V and 1 base from J, with 11 bases between. CDR3 size: 13 residues. The chain's CDR3 is CSVSQGTNTEAFF. As DNA, the CDR3 is TGCAGCGTTAGTCAGGGAACGAACACTGAAGCTTTCTTT.

The rearrangement uses TRBV16 and TRBJ2-3, with a weak D call TRBD2 (5 bases). Per the germline V gene, CDR1 is KGHSY and CDR2 is FQNENV. The CDR3 sequence is 14 residues long. Trimming cost V 4 bases and J 0 bases, with 8 bases left between them. The CDR3 loop is CASSLAGSTDTQYF. The CDR3 bases are TGTGCCAGCAGCCTCGCGGGTAGCACAGATACGCAGTATTTT.

The chain couples TRBV5-8 to TRBJ1-1; D possibly corresponds to TRBD1 (5 bases). Per the germline V gene, CDR1 is SGHTS and CDR2 is YDEGEE. The CDR3 spans 13 residues. V lost 2 bases and J 3 bases, leaving 8 bases between the germline ends. CDR3 sequence (DNA): TGTGCCAGCAGCTTATTAGGGGACACTGAAGCTTTCTTT. This translates into CASSLLGDTEAFF.

This clone has more than one count but fewer than ten. This chain joins TRBV6-5 and TRBJ2-4; possibly TRBD1 for D (6 bases). From germline, CDR1 is MNHEY and CDR2 SVGAGI. Trimming removed 5 bases from V and 10 bases from J, with 15 bases in between. This CDR3 has 13 residues. Here the CDR3 DNA reads TGTGCCAGCAGTCCCACAGGGTTAGGGATTCAGTACTTC. As protein: CASSPTGLGIQYF.

This clone turned up a few times. The DNA for the CDR3 is TGCAGCGTTGCTTCGTGGGTTTCAGGGACTGAAGCTTTCTTT. This translates into CSVASWVSGTEAFF. The rearrangement links TRBV29-1 to TRBJ1-1; tentative D call: TRBD1 (5 bases). CDR1 SQVTM and CDR2 ANQGSEA come from the germline V gene. The CDR3 consists of 14 residues. Trimming took 4 bases from V and 5 from J, leaving 17 bases between them.

The chain combines TRBV29-1 with TRBJ2-3; 11 bases are a match to TRBD2. Germline CDR1 and CDR2: SQVTM and ANQGSEA. The CDR3 sequence is 16 residues long. Trimming cost V 3 bases and J 4 bases; bases outside gene matches: 9. CDR3 protein: CSVELTSGRVSDTQYF. CDR3 sequence (DNA): TGCAGCGTTGAGCTCACTAGCGGGAGAGTCTCAGATACGCAGTATTTT.